The present T cell receptor (beta chain) was sequenced within a study of regulatory T cells in long-lasting Graves disease. Study-level background: Antithyroid drug exposure in newly diagnosed Graves' patients had lasted under 3 months.

Sequencing libraries for TCR beta were prepared with iRepertoire HTBI primers and Arm-PCR of CDR3 regions. TCRdb itself ran the multiplex PCR reads through MiXCR, one entry per CDR3 protein. The table includes approximately 310,000 distinct CDR3 sequences, 15% to 20% detected once. As for time point: newly diagnosed GD, antithyroid drugs for less than 3 months. Making the TCR library involved RNA that had been extracted from PBMCs. The EDTA tubes were filled with roughly 10 milliliters of drawn peripheral blood. This clonotype was seen a handful of times. Its antigen is not known. Findings and limits, study-wide: Tissue studied was limited to peripheral blood, excluding thyroid tissue. Persistent disease samples used TRBV28, TRBJ1-2 and TRBJ2-5 preferentially.

The CDR3 has 17 residues. V dropped 4 bases and J dropped 2; count of bases not matched to a gene: 9. The V gene's germline CDR1 is SGHNT and CDR2 YYREEE (reference sequence). The sequence came from a female donor with Graves disease. The sequences come from peripheral blood mononuclear cells (PBMCs), collected at new diagnosis, from a patient treated with antithyroid drugs. The J gene is TRBJ2-6, the V gene TRBV5-4; 7 nucleotides line up with TRBD2. The CDR3 DNA sequence: TGTGCCAGCAGCCCGACCCTGGCGGGAGCTGGGGCCAACGTCCTGACTTTC. It specifies CASSPTLAGAGANVLTF.